This T cell receptor (beta chain) was sequenced during a study of resident and recirculating memory T cells in vitiligo. Study-wide context: Each patient gave two lesional and two nonlesional epidermal shave biopsies, plus PBMCs.

No patient showed confetti depigmentation, a clinical sign of active disease. This CDR3 comprises 17 residues. CDR1 and CDR2 from the germline V gene are MGHRA and YSYEKL. Trimming cost V 4 bases and J 0 bases; bases outside gene matches: 2. Libraries were prepared by immunoSEQ multiplex PCR; TCRdb keeps only in-frame clonotypes and omits some of them. The data show tens of thousands of clones, with around 92% seen just once and roughly 5% held by the top ten. This clone was picked up one time. The rearrangement links TRBV4-1 to TRBJ2-6; 11 positions match TRBD1. Sequenced: blood. This TCR was sampled from a male donor with vitiligo. The CDR3 region has the DNA TGCGCCAGCAGCCGAGGACAGGGGGCCTCTGGGGCCAACGTCCTGACTTTC. It yields the protein CASSRGQGASGANVLTF.